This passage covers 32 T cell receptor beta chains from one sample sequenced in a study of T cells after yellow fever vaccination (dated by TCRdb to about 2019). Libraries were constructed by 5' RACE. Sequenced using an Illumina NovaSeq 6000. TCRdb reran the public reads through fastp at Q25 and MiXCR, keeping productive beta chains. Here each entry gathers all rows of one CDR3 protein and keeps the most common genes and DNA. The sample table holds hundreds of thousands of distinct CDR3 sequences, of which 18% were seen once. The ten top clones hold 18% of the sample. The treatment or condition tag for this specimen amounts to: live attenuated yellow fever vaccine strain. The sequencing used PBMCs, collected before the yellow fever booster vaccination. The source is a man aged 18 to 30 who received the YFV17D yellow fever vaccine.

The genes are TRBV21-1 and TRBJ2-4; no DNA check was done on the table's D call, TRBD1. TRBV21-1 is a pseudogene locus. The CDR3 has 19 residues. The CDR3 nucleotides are TGTGCCAGCAGCAAATCAGGGCGCAGGACACTTGGATTTGGGAACATTCAGTACTTC. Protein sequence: CASSKSGRRTLGFGNIQYF.

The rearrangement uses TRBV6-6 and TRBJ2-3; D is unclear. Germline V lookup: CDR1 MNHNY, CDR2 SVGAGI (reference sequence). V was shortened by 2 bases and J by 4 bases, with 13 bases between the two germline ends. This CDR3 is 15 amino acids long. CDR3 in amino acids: CASSYPDAAPDTQYF. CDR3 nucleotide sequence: TGTGCCAGCAGTTACCCGGACGCTGCCCCAGATACGCAGTATTTT.

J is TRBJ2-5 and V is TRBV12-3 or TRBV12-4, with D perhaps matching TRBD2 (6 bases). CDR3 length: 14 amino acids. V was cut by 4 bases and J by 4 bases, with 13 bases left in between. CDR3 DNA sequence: TGTGCCAGCAGTTCCTTTAGCGGTGGAGAGACCCAGTACTTC. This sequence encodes CASSSFSGGETQYF.

The CDR3 sequence is CSARDAGASYGYTF. The CDR3, as DNA: TGCAGTGCTAGAGATGCCGGGGCCAGCTATGGCTACACCTTC. The chain combines TRBV20-1 with TRBJ1-2, with D possibly matching TRBD1 (5 bases). Germline assignment: CDR1 DFQATT and CDR2 SNEGSKA (reference sequence). This CDR3 region has 14 residues. V was pared by 0 bases and J by 4 bases, with 12 bases between.

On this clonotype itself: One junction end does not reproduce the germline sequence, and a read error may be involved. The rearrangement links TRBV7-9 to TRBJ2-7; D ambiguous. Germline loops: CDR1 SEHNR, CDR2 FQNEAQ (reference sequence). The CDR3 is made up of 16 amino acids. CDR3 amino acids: CASSIARTTESYEQYF. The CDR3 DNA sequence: TGTGCCAGCAGCATAGCCAGGACGACCGAATCCTACGAGCAGTACTTC.

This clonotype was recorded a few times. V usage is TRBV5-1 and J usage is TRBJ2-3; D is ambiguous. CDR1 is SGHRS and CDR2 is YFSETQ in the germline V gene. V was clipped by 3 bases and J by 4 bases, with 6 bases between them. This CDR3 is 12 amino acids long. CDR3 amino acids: CASSYTPDTQYF. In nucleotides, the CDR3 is TGCGCCAGCAGCTATACTCCAGATACGCAGTATTTT.

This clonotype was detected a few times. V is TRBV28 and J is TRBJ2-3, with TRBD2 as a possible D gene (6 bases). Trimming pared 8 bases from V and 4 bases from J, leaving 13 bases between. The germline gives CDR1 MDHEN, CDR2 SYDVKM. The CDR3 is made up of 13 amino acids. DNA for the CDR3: TGTGCCAGCCAAGGAGGGGACGCAGATACGCAGTATTTT. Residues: CASQGGDADTQYF.

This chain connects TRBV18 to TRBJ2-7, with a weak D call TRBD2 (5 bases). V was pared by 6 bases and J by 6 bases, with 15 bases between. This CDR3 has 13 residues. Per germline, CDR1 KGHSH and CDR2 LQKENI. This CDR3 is CASSLSARGEQYV. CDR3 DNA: TGTGCCAGCTCCCTTAGTGCTCGGGGCGAGCAGTACGTC.

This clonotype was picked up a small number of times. CDR3 in amino acids: CASSLSPWGYTF. For the CDR3, the DNA is TGTGCCAGCAGCTTAAGCCCCTGGGGCTACACCTTC. The chain combines TRBV7-2 with TRBJ1-2; D unresolved. Trimming took off 2 bases at V and 8 bases at J, with 9 bases between the two ends. CDR3 size: 12 residues. Germline V lookup: CDR1 SGHTA, CDR2 FQGNSA.

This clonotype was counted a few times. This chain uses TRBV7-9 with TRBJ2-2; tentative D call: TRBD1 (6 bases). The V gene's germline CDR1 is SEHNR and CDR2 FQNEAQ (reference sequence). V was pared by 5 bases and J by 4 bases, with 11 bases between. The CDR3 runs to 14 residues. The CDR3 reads CASSTGQRTGELFF. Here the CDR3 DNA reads TGTGCCAGCAGCACGGGACAACGCACCGGGGAGCTGTTTTTT. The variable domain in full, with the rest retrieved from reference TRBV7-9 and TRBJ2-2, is DTGVSQNPRHKITKRGQNVTFRCDPISEHNRLYWYRQTLGQGPEFLTYFQNEAQLEKSRLLSDRFSAERPKGSFSTLEIQRTEQGDSAMYLCASSTGQRTGELFFGEGSRLTVL.

CDR3 DNA: TGTGCCAGCAGCGCCGGGACAGCTTATAGCAATCAGCCCCAGCATTTT. This codes for CASSAGTAYSNQPQHF. The V and J genes are TRBV9 and TRBJ1-5, with 7 bases fitting TRBD1. The CDR3 runs 16 residues. Germline CDR1 SGDLS, CDR2 YYNGEE. After removal of 3 bases from V and 0 bases from J, the junction contained 6 bases not matched to a gene.

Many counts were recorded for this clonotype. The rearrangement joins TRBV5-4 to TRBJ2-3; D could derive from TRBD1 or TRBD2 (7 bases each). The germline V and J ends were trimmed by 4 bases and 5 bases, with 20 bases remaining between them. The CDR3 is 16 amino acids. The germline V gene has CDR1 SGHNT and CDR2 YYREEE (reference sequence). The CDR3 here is CASSQGGRGHGDTQYF. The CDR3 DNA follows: TGTGCCAGCAGCCAAGGTGGGAGGGGGCACGGAGATACGCAGTATTTT. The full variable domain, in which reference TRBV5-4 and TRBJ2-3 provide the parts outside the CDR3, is ETGVTQSPTHLIKTRGQQVTLRCSSQSGHNTVSWYQQALGQGPQFIFQYYREEENGRGNFPPRFSGLQFPNYSSELNVNALELDDSALYLCASSQGGRGHGDTQYFGPGTRLTVL.

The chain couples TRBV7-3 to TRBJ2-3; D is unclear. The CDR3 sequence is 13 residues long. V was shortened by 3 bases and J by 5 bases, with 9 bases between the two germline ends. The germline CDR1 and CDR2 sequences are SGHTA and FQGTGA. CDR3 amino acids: CASSFTFLDTQYF. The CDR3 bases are TGTGCCAGCAGCTTTACATTCCTAGATACGCAGTATTTT. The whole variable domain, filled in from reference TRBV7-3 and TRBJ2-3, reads GAGVSQTPSNKVTEKGKYVELRCDPISGHTALYWYRQSLGQGPEFLIYFQGTGAADDSGLPNDRFFAVRPEGSVSTLKIQRTERGDSAVYLCASSFTFLDTQYFGPGTRLTVL.

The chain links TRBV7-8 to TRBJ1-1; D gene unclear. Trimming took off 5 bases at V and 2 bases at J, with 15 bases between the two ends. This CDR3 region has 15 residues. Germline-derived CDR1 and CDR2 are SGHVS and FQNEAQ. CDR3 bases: TGTGCCAGCAGCCGCAGGAGACAAGGAAACACTGAAGCTTTCTTT. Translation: CASSRRRQGNTEAFF.

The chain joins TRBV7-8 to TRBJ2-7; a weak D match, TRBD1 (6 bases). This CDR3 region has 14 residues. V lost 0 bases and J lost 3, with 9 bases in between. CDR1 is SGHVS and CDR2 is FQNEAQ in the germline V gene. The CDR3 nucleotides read TGTGCCAGCAGCTTAGCTGGACAGAGCTACGAGCAGTACGTC. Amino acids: CASSLAGQSYEQYV.

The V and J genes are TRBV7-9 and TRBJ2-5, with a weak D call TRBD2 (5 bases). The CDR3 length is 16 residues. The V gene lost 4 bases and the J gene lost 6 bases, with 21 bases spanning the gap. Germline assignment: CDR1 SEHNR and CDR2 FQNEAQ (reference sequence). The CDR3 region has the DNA TGTGCCAGCAGCTCCTCGTGGGAGTGGGCCGGGAAGACCCAGTACTTC. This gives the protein CASSSSWEWAGKTQYF.

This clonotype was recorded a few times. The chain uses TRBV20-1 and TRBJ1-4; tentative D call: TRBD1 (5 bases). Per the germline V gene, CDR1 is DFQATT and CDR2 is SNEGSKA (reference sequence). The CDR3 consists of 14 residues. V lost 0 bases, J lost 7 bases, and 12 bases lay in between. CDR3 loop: CSARDPTRGEKLFF. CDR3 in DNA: TGCAGTGCTAGAGATCCCACAAGGGGTGAAAAACTGTTTTTT.

The CDR3 reads CASSLGFHPGAKNIQYF. The CDR3 coding sequence is TGTGCCAGCAGCTTGGGTTTCCATCCTGGGGCCAAAAACATTCAGTACTTC. The chain is built from TRBV5-6 and TRBJ2-4, with D unclear. Trimming pared 0 bases from V and 1 base from J, leaving 14 bases between. Germline V gene data show CDR1 as SGHDT and CDR2 as YYEEEE. CDR3 length: 17 amino acids.

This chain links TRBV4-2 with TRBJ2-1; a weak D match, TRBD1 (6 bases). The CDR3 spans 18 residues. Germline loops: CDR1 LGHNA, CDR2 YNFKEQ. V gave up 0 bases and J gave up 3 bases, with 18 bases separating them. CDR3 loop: CASSQDSIDRIFYNEQFF. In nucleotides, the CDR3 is TGTGCCAGCAGCCAAGATTCGATAGACAGGATATTCTACAATGAGCAGTTCTTC.

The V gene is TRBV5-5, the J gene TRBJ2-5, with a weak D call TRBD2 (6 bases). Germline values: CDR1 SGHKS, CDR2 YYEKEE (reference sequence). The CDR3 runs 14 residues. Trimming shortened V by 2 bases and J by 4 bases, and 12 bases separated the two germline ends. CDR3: CASSLASGLETQYF. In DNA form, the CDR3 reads TGTGCCAGCAGCTTAGCCTCGGGACTAGAGACCCAGTACTTC.

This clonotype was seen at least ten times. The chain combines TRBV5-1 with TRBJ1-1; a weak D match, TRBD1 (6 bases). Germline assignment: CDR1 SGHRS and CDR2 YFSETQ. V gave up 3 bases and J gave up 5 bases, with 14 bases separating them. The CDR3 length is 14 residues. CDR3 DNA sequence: TGCGCCAGCAGCTGGGGACATGGGGCGACTGAAGCTTTCTTT. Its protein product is CASSWGHGATEAFF.

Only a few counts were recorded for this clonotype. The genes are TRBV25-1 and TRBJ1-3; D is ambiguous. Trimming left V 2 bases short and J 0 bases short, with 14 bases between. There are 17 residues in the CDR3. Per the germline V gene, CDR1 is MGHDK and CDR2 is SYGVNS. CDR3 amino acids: CASSEIGSTYSGNTIYF. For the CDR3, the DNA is TGTGCCAGCAGTGAAATAGGCAGCACTTACTCTGGAAACACCATATATTTT.

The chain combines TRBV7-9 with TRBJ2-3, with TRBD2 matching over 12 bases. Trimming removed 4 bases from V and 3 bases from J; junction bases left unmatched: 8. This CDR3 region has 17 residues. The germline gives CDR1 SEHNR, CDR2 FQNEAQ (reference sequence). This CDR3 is CASSSLTSGGRTDTQYF. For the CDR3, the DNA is TGTGCCAGCAGCTCCCTGACTAGCGGGGGTCGTACAGATACGCAGTATTTT.

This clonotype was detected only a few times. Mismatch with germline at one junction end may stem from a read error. The CDR3 sequence is CASSLGQGTFSGANVLTF. CDR3 coding DNA: TGCGCCAGCAGTTTGGGACAGGGGACCTTCTCTGGGGCCAACGTCCTGACTTTC. The chain is built from TRBV5-1 and TRBJ2-6; the match to TRBD1 covers 10 bases. CDR3 length: 18 amino acids. CDR1 and CDR2 (germline): SGHRS, YFSETQ.

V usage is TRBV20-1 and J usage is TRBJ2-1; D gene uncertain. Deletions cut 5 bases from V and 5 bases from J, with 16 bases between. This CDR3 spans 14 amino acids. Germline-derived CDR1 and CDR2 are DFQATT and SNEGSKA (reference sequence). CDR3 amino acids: CSAPSVGLDNEQFF. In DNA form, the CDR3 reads TGCAGTGCTCCCTCTGTGGGGTTAGACAATGAGCAGTTCTTC.

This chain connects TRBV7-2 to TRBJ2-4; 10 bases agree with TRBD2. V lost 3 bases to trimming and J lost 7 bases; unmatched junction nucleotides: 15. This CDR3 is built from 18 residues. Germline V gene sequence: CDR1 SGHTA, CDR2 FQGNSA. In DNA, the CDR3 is TGTGCCAGCAGCTTCCAAGTAGGAGTAGCGGGGGGCGGCAACATTCAGTACTTC. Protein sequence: CASSFQVGVAGGGNIQYF.

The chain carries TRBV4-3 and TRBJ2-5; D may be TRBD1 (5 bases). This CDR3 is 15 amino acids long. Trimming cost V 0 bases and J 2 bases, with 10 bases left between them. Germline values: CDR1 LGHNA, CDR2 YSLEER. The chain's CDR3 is CASSQDYRQQETQYF. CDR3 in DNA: TGCGCCAGCAGCCAAGATTACCGACAGCAAGAGACCCAGTACTTC.

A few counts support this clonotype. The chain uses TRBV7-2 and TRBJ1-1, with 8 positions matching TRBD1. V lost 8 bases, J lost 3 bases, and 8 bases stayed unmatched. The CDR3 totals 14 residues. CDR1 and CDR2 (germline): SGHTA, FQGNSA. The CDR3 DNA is TGTGCCAGCGACAGGGGCGGGTCGGACACTGAAGCTTTCTTT. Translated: CASDRGGSDTEAFF.

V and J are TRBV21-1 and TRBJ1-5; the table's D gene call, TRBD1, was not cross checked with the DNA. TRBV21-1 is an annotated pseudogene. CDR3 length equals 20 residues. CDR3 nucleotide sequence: TGTGCCAGCAGCAAATATACCGGGACGGTGGGGCCTTGGAGGGATCAGCCCCAGCATTTT. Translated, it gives CASSKYTGTVGPWRDQPQHF.

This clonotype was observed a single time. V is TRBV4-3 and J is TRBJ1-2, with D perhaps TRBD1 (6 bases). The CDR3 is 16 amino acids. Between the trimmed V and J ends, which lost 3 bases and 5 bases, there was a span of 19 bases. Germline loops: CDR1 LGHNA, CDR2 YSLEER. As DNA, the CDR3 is TGCGCCAGCAGCCAGCCAGACGCGGCAGGGGCTTATGGCTACACCTTC. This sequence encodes CASSQPDAAGAYGYTF.

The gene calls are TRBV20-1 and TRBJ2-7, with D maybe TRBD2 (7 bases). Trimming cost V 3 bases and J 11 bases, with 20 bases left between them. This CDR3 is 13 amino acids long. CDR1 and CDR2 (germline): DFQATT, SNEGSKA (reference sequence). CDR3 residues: CSASFPGRGTEYV. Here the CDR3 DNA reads TGCAGTGCTAGTTTTCCAGGGAGGGGGACTGAGTACGTC.

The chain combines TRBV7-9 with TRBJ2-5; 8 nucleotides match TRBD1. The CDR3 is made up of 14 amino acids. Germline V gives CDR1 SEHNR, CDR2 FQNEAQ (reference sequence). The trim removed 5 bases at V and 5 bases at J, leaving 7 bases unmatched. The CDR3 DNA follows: TGTGCCAGCAGCCCTGGACAGGGAGAGGAGACCCAGTACTTC. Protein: CASSPGQGEETQYF.